The present entry profiles one T cell receptor beta chain with its context. What it recognizes is unknown. The source of the sample is a study of post-analysis software for immune sequencing data. Study-level background: Several disease courses (relapsing-remitting, secondary progressive and progressive-relapsing) of multiple sclerosis were included.

General study findings and limits: There was significantly lower normalized Chao1 diversity in multiple sclerosis patients than in controls. Elevated frequency relative to controls characterized a handful of TRBV segments in patients, TRBV5-6, TRBV5-1 and TRBV20-1 among them.

Tagging with unique molecular identifiers was a feature of the TCR beta cDNA libraries. Roughly 450,000 cDNA molecules came from approximately 1 to 10 million T cells. TCRdb analysed the PCR reads with MiXCR anew, one entry per CDR3 protein. In the table there are roughly 400,000 distinct CDR3 sequences, 39% of which are singletons. This CDR3 spans 13 amino acids. Trimming shortened V by 3 bases and J by 2 bases, and 7 bases separated the two germline ends. Germline V gives CDR1 KGHSH, CDR2 LQKENI. The sample taken for sequencing was blood. This clonotype was sampled from a girl aged 2-10 years with multiple sclerosis. This chain uses TRBV18 with TRBJ2-5; D gene ambiguous. Here the CDR3 reads CASSPRPQETQYF. The CDR3 nucleotides read TGTGCCAGCTCACCTCGTCCTCAAGAGACCCAGTACTTC. Complete variable domain (other parts from reference TRBV18 and TRBJ2-5): NAGVMQNPRHLVRRRGQEARLRCSPMKGHSHVYWYRQLPEEGLKFMVYLQKENIIDESGMPKERFSAEFPKEGPSILRIQQVVRGDSAAYFCASSPRPQETQYFGPGTRLLVL.